Below, 6 T cell receptor beta chains from the same sample are listed, as sequenced in a study of T cells in tumors after PD-1 blockade. TCRdb's table, derived via immunoSEQ multiplex PCR, lists solely in-frame clones and lacks some. Seen here are tens of thousands of clones, around 67% observed once, and the top ten hold about 4.8%. Sequenced material: PBMCs, taken after anti-PD-1 treatment. All receptors derive from a human donor with basal cell carcinoma.

The chain joins TRBV5-6 to TRBJ2-3; D is undetermined. With 4 bases removed from V and 6 bases from J, the gap between germline ends came to 9 bases. The CDR3 runs to 12 residues. Per germline, CDR1 SGHDT and CDR2 YYEEEE. CDR3 sequence (DNA): TGTGCCAGCAGCCTTTACCCCGATACGCAGTATTTT. Residues: CASSLYPDTQYF.

The chain uses TRBV6-4 and TRBJ1-1; tentative D call: TRBD1 (6 bases). The V and J ends lost 8 bases and 1 base respectively, with 17 bases between them. The CDR3 has 15 residues. CDR1 is MRHNA and CDR2 is SNTAGT in the germline V gene. The DNA of the CDR3 is TGTGCCAGCTCTCCCTCGGGGGCCCCGAACACTGAAGCTTTCTTT. This gives the protein CASSPSGAPNTEAFF.

This chain joins TRBV2 and TRBJ1-2; TRBD1 is a possible D gene (5 bases). In germline, CDR1 is SNHLY, CDR2 FYNNEI. This CDR3 comprises 13 residues. Deletions cut 6 bases from V and 3 bases from J, with 11 bases between. CDR3 amino acids: CASSGGKDYGYTF. CDR3 nucleotide sequence: TGTGCCAGCAGCGGGGGAAAAGACTATGGCTACACCTTC.

V is TRBV3-1 (or the pseudogene TRBV3-2) and J is TRBJ1-1; TRBD1 is a possible D gene (5 bases). This CDR3 contains 14 residues. V dropped 4 bases and J dropped 5 bases, with 14 bases sitting between them. Germline lookup yields CDR1 LGHDT and CDR2 YNNKEL (reference sequence). The CDR3 spells CASSRAGQGTEAFF. The CDR3 nucleotides are TGTGCCAGCAGCCGGGCTGGACAAGGAACTGAAGCTTTCTTT.

The chain joins TRBV10-1 to TRBJ2-5; 9 bases fit TRBD1. In germline, CDR1 is WNHNN, CDR2 SYGVQD (reference sequence). With V trimmed by 0 bases and J by 4 bases, 3 bases remained unmatched. The CDR3 has 15 residues. CDR3 bases: TGCGCCAGCAGTGAGTCGGGACAGGGAAGAGAGACCCAGTACTTC. Translation gives CASSESGQGRETQYF.

The rearrangement links TRBV5-8 to TRBJ1-1, with TRBD1 as a possible D gene (5 bases). The V end lost 1 base, the J end lost 4 bases, and 8 bases lay between the germline ends. Looked up from germline, CDR1 is SGHTS and CDR2 is YDEGEE. The CDR3 is 13 amino acids. CDR3 sequence: CASSLRGSTEAFF. The CDR3 DNA sequence: TGTGCCAGCAGCTTGAGGGGTAGCACTGAAGCTTTCTTT.